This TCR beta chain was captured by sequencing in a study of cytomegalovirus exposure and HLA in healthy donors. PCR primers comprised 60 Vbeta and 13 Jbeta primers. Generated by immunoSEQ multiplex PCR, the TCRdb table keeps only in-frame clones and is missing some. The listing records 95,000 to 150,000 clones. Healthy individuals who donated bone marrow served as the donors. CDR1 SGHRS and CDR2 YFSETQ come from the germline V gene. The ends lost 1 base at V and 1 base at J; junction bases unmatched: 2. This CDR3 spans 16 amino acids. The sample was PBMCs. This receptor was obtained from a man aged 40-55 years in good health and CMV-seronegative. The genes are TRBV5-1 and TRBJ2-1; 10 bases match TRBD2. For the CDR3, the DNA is TGCGCCAGCAGCTTGACTAGCGGGAAATCCTACAATGAGCAGTTCTTC. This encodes CASSLTSGKSYNEQFF.